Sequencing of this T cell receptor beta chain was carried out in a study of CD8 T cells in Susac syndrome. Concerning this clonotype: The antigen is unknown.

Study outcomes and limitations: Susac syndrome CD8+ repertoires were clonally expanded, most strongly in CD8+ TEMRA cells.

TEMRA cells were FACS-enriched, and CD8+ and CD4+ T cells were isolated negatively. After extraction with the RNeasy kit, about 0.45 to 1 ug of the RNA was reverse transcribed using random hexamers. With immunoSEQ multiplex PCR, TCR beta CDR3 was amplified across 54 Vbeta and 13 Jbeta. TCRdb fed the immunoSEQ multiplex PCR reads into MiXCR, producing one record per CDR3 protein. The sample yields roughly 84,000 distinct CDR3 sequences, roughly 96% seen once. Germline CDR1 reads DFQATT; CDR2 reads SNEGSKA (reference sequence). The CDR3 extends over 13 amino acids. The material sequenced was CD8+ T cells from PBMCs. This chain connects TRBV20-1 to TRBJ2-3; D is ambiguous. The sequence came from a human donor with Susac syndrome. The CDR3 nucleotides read TGCAGGGTAACGGACGGCGACACAGATACGCAGTATTTT. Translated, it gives CRVTDGDTDTQYF.